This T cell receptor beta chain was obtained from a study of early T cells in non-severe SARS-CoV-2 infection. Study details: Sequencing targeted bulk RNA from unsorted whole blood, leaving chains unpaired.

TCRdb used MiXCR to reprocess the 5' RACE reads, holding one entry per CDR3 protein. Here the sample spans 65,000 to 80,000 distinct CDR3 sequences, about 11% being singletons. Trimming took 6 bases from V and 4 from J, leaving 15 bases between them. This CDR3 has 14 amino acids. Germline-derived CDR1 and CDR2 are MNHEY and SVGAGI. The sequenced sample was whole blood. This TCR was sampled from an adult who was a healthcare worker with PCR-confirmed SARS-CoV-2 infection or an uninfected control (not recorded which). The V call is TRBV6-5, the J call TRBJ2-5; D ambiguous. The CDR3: CASSPSVARETQYF. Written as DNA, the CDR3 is TGTGCCAGCAGCCCTTCAGTGGCCCGAGAGACCCAGTACTTC.